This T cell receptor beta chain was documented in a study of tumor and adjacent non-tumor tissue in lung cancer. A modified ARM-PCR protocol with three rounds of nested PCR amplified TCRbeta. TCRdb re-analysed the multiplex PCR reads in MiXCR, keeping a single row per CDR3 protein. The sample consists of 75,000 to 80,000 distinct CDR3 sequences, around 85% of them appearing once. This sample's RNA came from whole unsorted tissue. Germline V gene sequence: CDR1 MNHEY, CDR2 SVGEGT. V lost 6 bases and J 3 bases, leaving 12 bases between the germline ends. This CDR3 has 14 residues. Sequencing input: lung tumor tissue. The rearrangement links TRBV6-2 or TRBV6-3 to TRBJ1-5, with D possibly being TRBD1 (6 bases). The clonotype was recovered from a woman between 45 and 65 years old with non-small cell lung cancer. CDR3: CASRPGGANQPQHF. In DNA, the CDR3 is TGTGCCAGCAGACCGGGGGGCGCCAATCAGCCCCAGCATTTT.